The 11 T cell receptor beta chains below were found in one sample sequenced in a study of T-cell reconstitution after alpha-beta-depleted transplantation in children (dated by TCRdb to 2016 to 2017). To prepare the library, PCR was applied. Instrument used: Illumina HiSeq 2500. Molecular barcoding was employed in the preparation of TCR libraries, with unique molecular identifiers being used to normalize TCRbeta repertoire quantification. TCRdb's own reprocessing of the public reads used fastp at Q25 and MiXCR and kept productive beta chains. Rows are combined by CDR3 protein, so each entry shows the most common genes and DNA. Recorded for this sample are 700,000 to 850,000 distinct CDR3 sequences; roughly 16% of them occurred a single time. The ten largest account for around 4.5% of the sample. Explained via the paper, the treatment or condition label denotes: allogeneic hematopoietic cell transplantation with graft depleted of TCRalphabeta T cells and CD19 B cells.

Sample: PBMCs, mostly from graft donor cells, taken 360 days after TCRalphabeta/CD19-depleted stem cell transplant. These receptors were collected from a male patient aged 10-17 years who had a stem cell transplant for acute lymphoblastic leukemia, so the T cells may come from the graft donor.

There are many counts of this clonotype. The CDR3 region is CASSQPGQGYNEQFF. The DNA for the CDR3 is TGTGCCAGCAGTCAACCGGGACAGGGCTACAATGAGCAGTTCTTC. This rearrangement joins TRBV6-8 to TRBJ2-1, with 9 bases lining up with TRBD1. Germline V CDR1 and CDR2: MNHGY, SAAAGT. V lost 5 bases and J lost 3; bases outside the gene matches: 5. The CDR3 runs to 15 residues.

This sequence joins TRBV20-1 and TRBJ2-1, with 10 bases matching TRBD2. The germline V gene has CDR1 DFQATT and CDR2 SNEGSKA (reference sequence). V shed 5 bases and J 7 bases; nucleotides not matched to a gene: 11. There are 15 residues in the CDR3. The CDR3 reads CSAARTTSGTNEQFF. CDR3 DNA: TGCAGTGCTGCCCGAACCACTAGCGGGACTAATGAGCAGTTCTTC.

This clonotype was counted between two and nine times. This chain joins TRBV20-1 and TRBJ1-4; D call uncertain. Germline CDR1 is DFQATT and CDR2 is SNEGSKA (reference sequence). The CDR3 covers 12 residues. The V and J ends lost 2 bases and 2 bases respectively, with 3 bases between them. CDR3 bases: TGCAGTGCTAGAACGACTAATGAAAAACTGTTTTTT. It codes for CSARTTNEKLFF.

The chain recombines TRBV5-4 with TRBJ1-1; D might be TRBD1 (6 bases). CDR1 SGHNT and CDR2 YYREEE come from the germline V gene (reference sequence). Trimming took off 1 base at V and 5 bases at J, with 9 bases between the two ends. The CDR3 covers 13 residues. The CDR3 protein is CASSLTGFTEAFF. The CDR3 coding sequence is TGTGCCAGCAGCTTGACAGGGTTTACTGAAGCTTTCTTT. The full variable domain, its missing parts supplied by reference TRBV5-4 and TRBJ1-1, is ETGVTQSPTHLIKTRGQQVTLRCSSQSGHNTVSWYQQALGQGPQFIFQYYREEENGRGNFPPRFSGLQFPNYSSELNVNALELDDSALYLCASSLTGFTEAFFGQGTRLTVV.

The rearrangement uses TRBV4-1 and TRBJ2-2; D not certain. The CDR3 runs 16 residues. Trimming stripped 1 base from V and 4 bases from J, with 13 bases between. Germline CDR1 reads MGHRA; CDR2 reads YSYEKL. The CDR3 coding sequence is TGCGCCAGCAGCCAAGTCACAAAATTCCCCACCGGGGAGCTGTTTTTT. The encoded protein is CASSQVTKFPTGELFF.

This clonotype was detected ten times or more. The chain has TRBV20-1 and TRBJ2-4, with no clear D. The CDR3 runs to 14 residues. Germline V CDR1 and CDR2: DFQATT, SNEGSKA (reference sequence). V lost 3 bases and J lost 0, with 9 bases in between. Written as DNA, the CDR3 is TGCAGTGCTAGCGAGGCATCAGCCAAAAACATTCAGTACTTC. It encodes CSASEASAKNIQYF.

This clonotype was detected many times. The chain combines TRBV11-2 with TRBJ2-7; the match to TRBD1 covers 9 bases. The CDR3 extends over 13 amino acids. The J segment lost 3 bases and the V segment lost 6 bases, leaving 3 bases of the junction unmatched. Germline CDR1 reads SGHAT; CDR2 reads FQNNGV. The CDR3 loop is CASRWTGVYEQYF. Here the CDR3 DNA reads TGTGCCAGCAGGTGGACAGGGGTCTACGAGCAGTACTTC.

The V gene is TRBV12-3 or TRBV12-4, the J gene TRBJ2-5; 8 bases agree with TRBD1. With 3 bases clipped from V and 4 bases from J, the junction kept 4 bases outside the gene matches. The CDR3 is made up of 14 amino acids. CDR3 sequence reads: CASSFRTGGETQYF. The CDR3 DNA follows: TGTGCCAGCAGTTTCAGAACAGGGGGAGAGACCCAGTACTTC.

Only a few counts were recorded for this clonotype. V gene TRBV18 combines with J gene TRBJ2-5, with D possibly matching TRBD2 (6 bases). There are 15 residues in the CDR3. Germline CDR1 KGHSH, CDR2 LQKENI. V lost 6 bases to trimming and J lost 5 bases, with 19 bases between them. The CDR3 region is CASSAGGANRETQYF. The DNA of the CDR3 is TGTGCCAGCTCCGCCGGGGGAGCAAATCGGGAGACCCAGTACTTC.

This clonotype came up a few times. The CDR3 is CASSDLALGIYEQYF. The CDR3, as DNA: TGTGCCAGCAGTGATCTGGCCCTGGGGATCTACGAGCAGTACTTC. This chain connects TRBV2 to TRBJ2-7; no clear D gene. V gave up 3 bases and J gave up 3 bases, with 15 bases separating them. This CDR3 is 15 amino acids long. In germline, CDR1 is SNHLY, CDR2 FYNNEI.

This clonotype was observed a handful of times. The rearrangement joins TRBV5-1 to TRBJ2-6; D unresolved. The ends were cut back, 5 bases at V and 0 bases at J, with 12 bases in the middle. CDR1 and CDR2 (germline): SGHRS, YFSETQ. This CDR3 is built from 16 residues. CDR3 amino acids: CASRAPPDSGANVLTF. The DNA for the CDR3 is TGCGCCAGCAGAGCCCCCCCGGACTCTGGGGCCAACGTCCTGACTTTC. Filled out from reference TRBV5-1 and TRBJ2-6, the complete variable domain reads KAGVTQTPRYLIKTRGQQVTLSCSPISGHRSVSWYQQTPGQGLQFLFEYFSETQRNKGNFPGRFSGRQFSNSRSEMNVSTLELGDSALYLCASRAPPDSGANVLTFGAGSRLTVL.